A selection of T cell receptor beta chains follows, all from one sample in a study of CD8+ T cells in alopecia areata. The table came from immunoSEQ multiplex PCR; TCRdb's copy has only in-frame clones and leaves some out. The sample has roughly 100,000 clones; approximately 90% are singletons. The sample here was CD8+ T cells sorted from blood, taken around week 30, from a patient treated with tofacitinib. The receptors originated from a human donor with alopecia areata. Each CDR3 is given with its conserved first and last residue. Each record gives: D gene, V gene, J gene, clone size, CDR3 protein, CDR3 DNA. The D gene is left open where the match is weak. Only part of the rows carry a size: once, few, many, or a class if the clone is expanded.

D: TRBD2; V: TRBV7-7; J: TRBJ2-1; size: -; CDR3: CASSLNLAVYNEQFF; DNA: TGTGCTAGCAGCTTAAACCTAGCGGTCTACAATGAGCAGTTCTTC
D: TRBD2; V: TRBV29-1; J: TRBJ2-7; size: once; CDR3: CSVTLAGGPSYEQYF; DNA: TGCAGCGTTACACTAGCGGGAGGGCCATCCTACGAGCAGTACTTC
D: -; V: TRBV7-9; J: TRBJ1-1; size: -; CDR3: CASSLGAAEAFF; DNA: TGTGCCAGCAGCTTAGGGGCGGCTGAAGCTTTCTTT
D: -; V: TRBV6-5; J: TRBJ2-1; size: -; CDR3: CASSGGGGGNEQFF; DNA: TGTGCCAGCTCCGGGGGTGGGGGCGGCAATGAGCAGTTCTTC
D: TRBD2; V: TRBV9; J: TRBJ2-3; size: -; CDR3: CASSHGGRLAGGTDTQYF; DNA: TGTGCCAGCAGCCACGGGGGGAGGCTAGCGGGAGGCACAGATACGCAGTATTTT
D: TRBD2; V: TRBV4-1; J: TRBJ2-1; size: few; CDR3: CASSQQRELHNEQFF; DNA: TGCGCCAGCAGCCAACAGCGGGAGCTTCACAATGAGCAGTTCTTC
D: -; V: TRBV7-9; J: TRBJ1-1; size: -; CDR3: CASSRGANTEAFF; DNA: TGTGCCAGCAGCCGGGGAGCGAACACTGAAGCTTTCTTT
D: -; V: TRBV5-6; J: TRBJ2-1; size: -; CDR3: CASSIKMYNEQFF; DNA: TGTGCCAGCAGTATAAAAATGTACAATGAGCAGTTCTTC
D: TRBD1; V: TRBV23-1; J: TRBJ2-5; size: -; CDR3: CASSQYKTGLETQYF; DNA: TGCGCCAGCAGTCAATATAAGACAGGGTTAGAGACCCAGTACTTC
D: -; V: TRBV29-1; J: TRBJ2-2; size: few; CDR3: CSIDRDTGELFF; DNA: TGCAGCATAGACAGAGACACCGGGGAGCTGTTTTTT
D: -; V: TRBV5-6; J: TRBJ2-5; size: -; CDR3: CASSALVGETQYF; DNA: TGTGCCAGCAGCGCCCTAGTGGGAGAGACCCAGTACTTC
D: -; V: TRBV2; J: TRBJ1-1; size: -; CDR3: CASSLAGWNTEAFF; DNA: TGTGCCAGCAGTCTCGCAGGGTGGAACACTGAAGCTTTCTTT
D: -; V: TRBV30; J: TRBJ1-2; size: -; CDR3: CAWSVLSYYGYTF; DNA: TGTGCCTGGAGTGTTCTCAGCTACTATGGCTACACCTTC
D: -; V: TRBV7-6; J: TRBJ2-7; size: -; CDR3: CASTKAMGGYYEQYF; DNA: TGTGCCAGCACTAAAGCGATGGGGGGCTATTACGAGCAGTACTTC
D: TRBD1; V: TRBV7-9; J: TRBJ2-7; size: -; CDR3: CASSLLPGQGDYEQYF; DNA: TGTGCCAGCAGCCTCCTTCCGGGACAGGGGGATTACGAGCAGTACTTC
D: -; V: TRBV30; J: TRBJ2-3; size: -; CDR3: CAWSPRRARATDTQYF; DNA: TGTGCCTGGAGTCCCCGGAGGGCGAGAGCCACAGATACGCAGTATTTT
D: -; V: TRBV2; J: TRBJ2-1; size: -; CDR3: CASKGSYNEQFF; DNA: TGTGCCAGCAAGGGCTCCTACAATGAGCAGTTCTTC
D: -; V: TRBV2; J: TRBJ2-1; size: -; CDR3: CASTSIGTQTPNEQFF; DNA: TGTGCCAGCACCTCAATTGGGACTCAAACACCCAATGAGCAGTTCTTC
D: -; V: TRBV25-1; J: TRBJ2-3; size: -; CDR3: CASSGPGPPEHSTDTQYF; DNA: TGTGCCAGCAGTGGGCCGGGACCCCCTGAGCATAGCACAGATACGCAGTATTTT
D: -; V: TRBV5-6; J: TRBJ1-1; size: -; CDR3: CASSFQGSEAFF; DNA: TGTGCCAGCAGCTTCCAGGGGTCAGAAGCTTTCTTT
D: TRBD1; V: TRBV27; J: TRBJ2-7; size: -; CDR3: CATRTGGHEQYF; DNA: TGTGCCACCCGGACAGGGGGGCACGAGCAGTACTTC
D: TRBD2; V: TRBV27; J: TRBJ2-7; size: -; CDR3: CASSPIGGLAAYEQYF; DNA: TGTGCCAGCAGTCCCATTGGAGGACTAGCGGCCTACGAGCAGTACTTC
D: -; V: TRBV13; J: TRBJ2-1; size: -; CDR3: CASSSQGNNEQFF; DNA: TGTGCCAGCAGCTCGCAGGGAAACAATGAGCAGTTCTTC
D: TRBD1; V: TRBV30; J: TRBJ2-7; size: few; CDR3: CAWKGDRESYEQYF; DNA: TGTGCCTGGAAGGGGGACAGGGAATCCTACGAGCAGTACTTC
D: -; V: TRBV2; J: TRBJ2-2; size: -; CDR3: CASSTSYTGELFF; DNA: TGTGCCAGCTCCACTAGCTATACCGGGGAGCTGTTTTTT
D: -; V: TRBV5-8; J: TRBJ2-1; size: -; CDR3: CASSLGPRSTSSYNEQFF; DNA: TGTGCCAGCAGCTTGGGGCCGAGGTCTACGAGCTCCTACAATGAGCAGTTCTTC
D: -; V: TRBV5-6; J: TRBJ2-1; size: -; CDR3: CASTAWYNEQFF; DNA: TGTGCCAGCACCGCTTGGTATAATGAGCAGTTCTTC
D: TRBD1; V: TRBV5-1; J: TRBJ1-1; size: -; CDR3: CASSYTGDGEAFF; DNA: TGCGCCAGCAGCTACACAGGGGACGGTGAAGCTTTCTTT
D: -; V: TRBV27; J: TRBJ1-5; size: -; CDR3: CASSLSGYSNQPQHF; DNA: TGTGCCAGCAGTTTATCGGGGTATAGCAATCAGCCCCAGCATTTT
D: -; V: TRBV5-8; J: TRBJ2-7; size: -; CDR3: CASPDRDNNDEQYF; DNA: TGTGCCAGCCCCGACCGGGACAACAACGACGAGCAGTACTTC
D: -; V: TRBV27; J: TRBJ1-1; size: -; CDR3: CASSPSSATEAFF; DNA: TGTGCCAGCAGTCCCTCATCGGCCACTGAAGCTTTCTTT
D: -; V: TRBV25-1; J: TRBJ2-1; size: -; CDR3: CASSEITGKSYNEQFF; DNA: TGTGCCAGCAGTGAAATTACAGGAAAATCCTACAATGAGCAGTTCTTC
D: TRBD1; V: TRBV9; J: TRBJ2-7; size: -; CDR3: CASNPGTGSYEQYF; DNA: TGTGCCAGCAATCCCGGGACAGGGTCTTACGAGCAGTACTTC
D: TRBD2; V: TRBV7-8; J: TRBJ2-1; size: -; CDR3: CASSLSSGGEYNEQFF; DNA: TGTGCCAGCAGCTTATCTAGCGGGGGGGAATACAATGAGCAGTTCTTC
D: -; V: TRBV2; J: TRBJ1-3; size: -; CDR3: CASSPVSLSGNTIYF; DNA: TGTGCCAGCAGCCCGGTCAGCCTCTCTGGAAACACCATATATTTT
D: TRBD1; V: TRBV27; J: TRBJ2-3; size: few; CDR3: CASSFSGQVGDTQYF; DNA: TGTGCCAGCAGTTTTTCGGGACAGGTTGGAGATACGCAGTATTTT